What follows are 22 T cell receptor beta chains derived from one specimen sequenced in a study of OX40 agonist ivuxolimab in advanced cancers. TCRdb's table, derived via immunoSEQ multiplex PCR, lists solely in-frame clones and lacks some. The top ten clones hold approximately 0.3% of a sample with around 65,000 clones, roughly nine tenths of them seen once. The material was CD4+ or CD8+ T cells sorted from blood, obtained in a trial of the OX40 agonist ivuxolimab. Source of these receptors: an adult with an advanced solid tumor such as melanoma, head and neck, liver or kidney cancer.

This chain joins TRBV5-5 and TRBJ1-1, with TRBD1 matching over 9 bases. Germline-derived CDR1 and CDR2 are SGHKS and YYEKEE (reference sequence). The CDR3 has 14 residues. V shed 2 bases and J 6 bases; nucleotides not matched to a gene: 5. This CDR3 reads CASSFRDRVPEAFF. In nucleotides, the CDR3 is TGTGCCAGCAGCTTCCGGGACAGGGTCCCTGAAGCTTTCTTT.

This chain connects TRBV29-1 to TRBJ1-1; TRBD1 aligns across 7 bases. The J segment lost 1 base and the V segment lost 5 bases, leaving 10 bases of the junction unmatched. The CDR3 loop spans 15 amino acids. Looked up from germline, CDR1 is SQVTM and CDR2 is ANQGSEA. The CDR3 DNA reads as TGCAGCGTTTGGCTGCCGGGACAGAAGAACACTGAAGCTTTCTTT. As protein: CSVWLPGQKNTEAFF.

The rearrangement uses TRBV4-2 and TRBJ1-1; TRBD1 matches at 7 bases. There are 15 residues in the CDR3. The germline CDR1 and CDR2 sequences are LGHNA and YNFKEQ. V gave up 4 bases and J gave up 8 bases; unmatched junction bases: 13. This CDR3 is CASSRLGDRREEAFF. The CDR3 DNA is TGTGCCAGCAGCCGACTCGGGGACAGACGTGAAGAAGCTTTCTTT.

The genes are TRBV5-1 and TRBJ1-4, with a possible D match to TRBD1 (6 bases). Germline V gives CDR1 SGHRS, CDR2 YFSETQ. V was pared by 4 bases and J by 3 bases, with 16 bases between. CDR3 length: 16 residues. The chain's CDR3 is CASSRTIQGANEKLFF. CDR3 sequence (DNA): TGCGCCAGCAGCCGAACCATACAGGGAGCTAATGAAAAACTGTTTTTT.

This chain uses TRBV5-4 with TRBJ2-1; a weak D match, TRBD2 (6 bases). V lost 3 bases to trimming and J lost 8 bases, with 12 bases between them. Looked up from germline, CDR1 is SGHNT and CDR2 is YYREEE (reference sequence). The CDR3 is 13 amino acids. CDR3 coding DNA: TGTGCCAGCAGCTATCGACCGGGGGATGAGCAGTTCTTC. Translated: CASSYRPGDEQFF.

The chain is built from TRBV6-5 and TRBJ1-4; maybe TRBD1 (6 bases). Germline loops: CDR1 MNHEY, CDR2 SVGAGI. The CDR3 has 14 residues. Trimming took off 5 bases at V and 2 bases at J, with 9 bases between the two ends. CDR3 in amino acids: CASSTGRTNEKLFF. CDR3 DNA sequence: TGTGCCAGCAGTACAGGGAGGACTAATGAAAAACTGTTTTTT.

The rearrangement joins TRBV29-1 to TRBJ1-5; weak D call: TRBD1 (5 bases). V shed 6 bases and J shed 0 bases, with 21 bases lying between them. The CDR3 extends over 17 amino acids. In germline, CDR1 is SQVTM, CDR2 ANQGSEA. CDR3 residues: CSVLYRMDIYSNQPQHF. CDR3 DNA: TGCAGCGTCCTCTACAGGATGGACATTTATAGCAATCAGCCCCAGCATTTT. Full variable domain (missing parts from reference TRBV29-1 and TRBJ1-5): SAVISQKPSRDICQRGTSLTIQCQVDSQVTMMFWYRQQPGQSLTLIATANQGSEATYESGFVIDKFPISRPNLTFSTLTVSNMSPEDSSIYLCSVLYRMDIYSNQPQHFGDGTRLSIL.

The chain recombines TRBV25-1 with TRBJ1-1; 11 nucleotides align to TRBD1. The junction had 5 bases not matched to a gene; V was cut back by 6 bases and J by 5 bases. The CDR3 length is 14 residues. Germline values: CDR1 MGHDK, CDR2 SYGVNS. The CDR3 protein is CASRGQGARTEAFF. CDR3 nucleotide sequence: TGTGCCAGCAGAGGACAGGGGGCGAGGACTGAAGCTTTCTTT.

The sample holds a few counts of this clone. The V gene is TRBV9, the J gene TRBJ1-5, with no clear D. Per germline, CDR1 SGDLS and CDR2 YYNGEE. This CDR3 region has 13 residues. Trimming removed 4 bases from V and 13 bases from J, with 18 bases in between. CDR3 amino acids: CASSKRVGVEQHF. DNA of the CDR3: TGTGCCAGCAGCAAACGCGTCGGAGTTGAACAGCATTTT.

In its sample, this clone was seen once. The CDR3 bases are TGTGCCAGCTCACCACGATCCCTATTTGACTATGGCTACACCTTC. It encodes CASSPRSLFDYGYTF. The chain recombines TRBV18 with TRBJ1-2; D unresolved. The germline gives CDR1 KGHSH, CDR2 LQKENI. This CDR3 contains 15 residues. Trimming cost V 1 base and J 3 bases, with 12 bases left between them.

The chain couples TRBV13 to TRBJ2-7; D is perhaps TRBD1 or TRBD2 (5 bases each). Germline CDR1 is PRHDT and CDR2 is FYEKMQ (reference sequence). The V gene lost 4 bases and the J gene lost 3 bases, with 13 bases spanning the gap. The CDR3 length is 14 residues. DNA for the CDR3: TGTGCCAGCAGCTCGAGGGGACGGAGCTACGAGCAGTACTTC. Protein: CASSSRGRSYEQYF.

The chain is built from TRBV7-8 and TRBJ2-7, with TRBD2 identical over 13 bases. The germline V gene encodes CDR1 SGHVS and CDR2 FQNEAQ. V trimming: 1 base; J trimming: 4 bases; junction bases outside the gene matches: 4. The CDR3 runs 16 residues. The CDR3 DNA follows: TGTGCCAGCAGCTTAGAGGGGACTAGCGGGATGTACGAGCAGTACTTC. Its translation is CASSLEGTSGMYEQYF.

V gene TRBV5-1 combines with J gene TRBJ2-3, with D perhaps matching TRBD1 or TRBD2 (5 bases each). Germline assignment: CDR1 SGHRS and CDR2 YFSETQ. This CDR3 comprises 16 residues. V was shortened by 0 bases and J by 2 bases, with 13 bases between the two germline ends. For the CDR3, the DNA is TGCGCCAGCAGCTTGGGGGGGACCAGGGCCACAGATACGCAGTATTTT. As protein: CASSLGGTRATDTQYF.

V is TRBV9 and J is TRBJ1-2; tentative D call: TRBD1 (5 bases). Trimming cost V 0 bases and J 7 bases, with 13 bases left between them. CDR1 is SGDLS and CDR2 is YYNGEE in the germline V gene. CDR3 length: 14 amino acids. This chain's CDR3 is CASSVVWDAGGYTF. Here the CDR3 DNA reads TGTGCCAGCAGCGTAGTCTGGGACGCCGGTGGCTACACCTTC.

V gene TRBV19 combines with J gene TRBJ1-5; D may be TRBD1 (6 bases). Trimming pared 3 bases from V and 1 base from J, leaving 16 bases between. Per the germline V gene, CDR1 is LNHDA and CDR2 is SQIVND (reference sequence). This CDR3 is built from 17 residues. CDR3 nucleotides: TGTGCCAGTAGTATTTGGGCAGGGGCGGGGAGCAATCAGCCCCAGCATTTT. This gives the protein CASSIWAGAGSNQPQHF.

This clone has only one observation. The chain has TRBV6-6 and TRBJ1-2, with D maybe TRBD1 (6 bases). The length of the CDR3 is 14 residues. Between the trimmed V and J ends, which lost 1 base and 4 bases, there was a span of 10 bases. Germline V gene lookup returns CDR1 MNHNY and CDR2 SVGAGI (reference sequence). CDR3 nucleotide sequence: TGTGCCAGCAGTTACTATGGGACAAGCTATGGCTACACCTTC. Its protein product is CASSYYGTSYGYTF.

The V gene is TRBV5-6, the J gene TRBJ1-3; unclear D gene. Germline CDR1 reads SGHDT; CDR2 reads YYEEEE. The CDR3 totals 18 residues. Trimming stripped 3 bases from V and 4 bases from J, with 23 bases between. CDR3 in DNA: TGTGCCAGCAGCTCTACTAATTATCGCGGGTTGTCAGGAAACACCATATATTTT. This sequence encodes CASSSTNYRGLSGNTIYF.

V usage is TRBV6-5 and J usage is TRBJ2-5; D is ambiguous. The germline V gene encodes CDR1 MNHEY and CDR2 SVGAGI. With 0 bases removed from V and 3 bases from J, the gap between germline ends came to 5 bases. The CDR3 extends over 13 amino acids. The CDR3 DNA reads as TGTGCCAGCAGTTACTCCTCTAAAGAGACCCAGTACTTC. Its protein product is CASSYSSKETQYF.

The V and J genes are TRBV19 and TRBJ2-3; D possibly corresponds to TRBD2 (5 bases). Trimming pared 0 bases from V and 1 base from J, leaving 11 bases between. The CDR3 extends over 16 amino acids. From germline, CDR1 is LNHDA and CDR2 SQIVND (reference sequence). The CDR3 reads CASSIELARGTDTQYF. Written as DNA, the CDR3 is TGTGCCAGTAGTATAGAATTGGCGAGGGGCACAGATACGCAGTATTTT.

J is TRBJ2-7 and V is TRBV6-1; D may be TRBD1 (6 bases). This CDR3 has 17 amino acids. The germline V gene has CDR1 MNHNS and CDR2 SASEGT. The V and J ends lost 0 bases and 4 bases respectively, with 19 bases between them. The CDR3 DNA reads as TGTGCCAGCAGTGAAGCCGAGAGGACAGTGAGATTATACGAGCAGTACTTC. It specifies CASSEAERTVRLYEQYF.

In its sample, this clone was seen once. The chain combines TRBV6-1 with TRBJ2-5; possible D gene TRBD1, 5 bases. The V end lost 2 bases, the J end lost 4 bases, and 11 bases lay between the germline ends. Germline CDR1 reads MNHNS; CDR2 reads SASEGT. This CDR3 is 14 amino acids long. The CDR3: CASSEPGRAETQYF. DNA of the CDR3: TGTGCCAGCAGTGAACCGGGCAGGGCAGAGACCCAGTACTTC.

The chain couples TRBV18 to TRBJ2-1; perhaps TRBD1 as D (7 bases). V gave up 0 bases and J gave up 2 bases, with 11 bases separating them. Per the germline V gene, CDR1 is KGHSH and CDR2 is LQKENI. The CDR3 consists of 16 residues. The CDR3 is CASSPPTGTAYNEQFF. The CDR3 DNA follows: TGTGCCAGCTCACCACCGACAGGGACTGCCTACAATGAGCAGTTCTTC.